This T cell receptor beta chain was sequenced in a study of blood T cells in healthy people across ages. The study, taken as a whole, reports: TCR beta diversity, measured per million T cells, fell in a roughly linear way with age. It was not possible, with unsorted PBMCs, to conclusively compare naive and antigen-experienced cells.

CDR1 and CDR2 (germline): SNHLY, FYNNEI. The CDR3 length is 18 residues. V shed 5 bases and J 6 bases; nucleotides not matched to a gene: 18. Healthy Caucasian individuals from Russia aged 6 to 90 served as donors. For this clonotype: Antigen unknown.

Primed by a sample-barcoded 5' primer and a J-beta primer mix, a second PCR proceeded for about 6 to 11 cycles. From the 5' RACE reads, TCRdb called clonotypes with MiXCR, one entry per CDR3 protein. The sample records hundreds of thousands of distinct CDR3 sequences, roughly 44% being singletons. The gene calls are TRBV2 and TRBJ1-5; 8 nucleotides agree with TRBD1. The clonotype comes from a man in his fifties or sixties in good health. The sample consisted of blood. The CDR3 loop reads CASSPYLTGALSRQPQHF. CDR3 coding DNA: TGTGCCAGCAGTCCTTATCTGACAGGGGCTCTTTCCCGTCAGCCCCAGCATTTT.